Listed below are T cell receptor beta chains from one sample, sequenced in a study of blood T cell repertoires in COVID-19. The data were produced by immunoSEQ multiplex PCR, yet TCRdb's version contains in-frame clones alone and is incomplete. In the table there are approximately 46,000 clones, approximately 85% of which are singletons. Sample: peripheral blood. Source of these receptors: a woman in her sixties with acute or convalescent COVID-19. Each CDR3 is given with its conserved first and last residue. Each record gives: D gene, V gene, J gene, clone size, CDR3 protein, CDR3 DNA. D genes are given only for firm matches. Rows may omit the clone size; those that give it use once, few, many or a size class.

d_call: .; v_call: TRBV5-1; j_call: TRBJ2-1; clone_size: .; cdr3_aa: CASSLVGATGGEQFF; cdr3_nt: TGCGCCAGCAGCTTGGTGGGGGCAACGGGTGGTGAGCAGTTCTTC
d_call: TRBD2; v_call: TRBV4-1; j_call: TRBJ2-3; clone_size: .; cdr3_aa: CASSQVLAGVGDTDTQYF; cdr3_nt: TGCGCCAGCAGCCAAGTGCTAGCGGGAGTTGGGGACACAGATACGCAGTATTTT
d_call: TRBD1; v_call: TRBV10-3; j_call: TRBJ2-1; clone_size: .; cdr3_aa: CAISASPGQENSYNEQFF; cdr3_nt: TGTGCCATCAGTGCGAGCCCGGGACAGGAGAACTCCTACAATGAGCAGTTCTTC
d_call: .; v_call: TRBV20-1; j_call: TRBJ2-7; clone_size: .; cdr3_aa: CSAGPYYEQYF; cdr3_nt: TGCAGTGCTGGGCCTTACTACGAGCAGTACTTC
d_call: TRBD1; v_call: TRBV29-1; j_call: TRBJ2-2; clone_size: medium-sized; cdr3_aa: CSVGARGISSGTTGELFF; cdr3_nt: TGCAGCGTTGGGGCCAGGGGGATATCCTCCGGGACCACCGGGGAGCTGTTTTTT
d_call: .; v_call: TRBV12-3/TRBV12-4; j_call: TRBJ1-2; clone_size: .; cdr3_aa: CASSSSANYGYTF; cdr3_nt: TGTGCCAGCAGCTCTTCGGCTAACTATGGCTACACCTTC
d_call: .; v_call: TRBV9; j_call: TRBJ1-2; clone_size: few; cdr3_aa: CASSGGLRADGYTF; cdr3_nt: TGTGCCAGCAGCGGGGGACTTCGGGCGGATGGCTACACCTTC
d_call: TRBD1; v_call: TRBV28; j_call: TRBJ1-2; clone_size: .; cdr3_aa: CASIGTGNGYTF; cdr3_nt: TGTGCCAGCATCGGGACAGGGAATGGCTACACCTTC
d_call: TRBD1; v_call: TRBV5-5; j_call: TRBJ1-1; clone_size: .; cdr3_aa: CASSTGGLNTEAFF; cdr3_nt: TGTGCCAGCAGTACAGGGGGCTTGAACACTGAAGCTTTCTTT
d_call: TRBD1; v_call: TRBV12-3/TRBV12-4; j_call: TRBJ1-2; clone_size: .; cdr3_aa: CASSLQGGYGYTF; cdr3_nt: TGTGCCAGCAGTTTACAGGGGGGCTATGGCTACACCTTC
d_call: .; v_call: TRBV5-6; j_call: TRBJ1-1; clone_size: .; cdr3_aa: CASSLGVTGNTEAFF; cdr3_nt: TGTGCCAGCAGCTTGGGAGTGACGGGAAACACTGAAGCTTTCTTT
d_call: TRBD2; v_call: TRBV19; j_call: TRBJ2-7; clone_size: .; cdr3_aa: CASSILSGGTYEQYF; cdr3_nt: TGTGCCAGTAGTATTCTGTCCGGGGGGACCTACGAGCAGTACTTC
d_call: .; v_call: TRBV28; j_call: TRBJ1-4; clone_size: few; cdr3_aa: CASRGRENEKLFF; cdr3_nt: TGTGCCAGCAGGGGGCGCGAGAATGAAAAACTGTTTTTT
d_call: TRBD2; v_call: TRBV27; j_call: TRBJ2-2; clone_size: .; cdr3_aa: CASTPTSGRPGELFF; cdr3_nt: TGTGCCAGCACGCCTACTAGCGGGAGGCCCGGGGAGCTGTTTTTT
d_call: .; v_call: TRBV5-1; j_call: TRBJ2-1; clone_size: once; cdr3_aa: CASSPELYNEQFF; cdr3_nt: TGCGCCAGCAGTCCCGAACTGTACAATGAGCAGTTCTTC
d_call: .; v_call: TRBV2; j_call: TRBJ1-5; clone_size: .; cdr3_aa: CASIGGHNQPQHF; cdr3_nt: TGTGCCAGCATTGGAGGGCACAATCAGCCCCAGCATTTT
d_call: .; v_call: TRBV2; j_call: TRBJ1-6; clone_size: few; cdr3_aa: CASSDARGSSPLHF; cdr3_nt: TGTGCCAGCAGTGATGCCAGGGGTAGCTCACCCCTCCACTTT
d_call: TRBD1; v_call: TRBV12-3/TRBV12-4; j_call: TRBJ2-7; clone_size: .; cdr3_aa: CASSGDSKYEQYF; cdr3_nt: TGTGCCAGCAGCGGGGACAGCAAGTACGAGCAGTACTTC
d_call: TRBD1; v_call: TRBV27; j_call: TRBJ1-1; clone_size: .; cdr3_aa: CASSRRQGDGDTEAFF; cdr3_nt: TGTGCCAGCAGTAGGAGACAGGGAGATGGGGACACTGAAGCTTTCTTT
d_call: .; v_call: TRBV19; j_call: TRBJ1-1; clone_size: .; cdr3_aa: CASSPQGWATEAFF; cdr3_nt: TGTGCCAGTAGTCCACAGGGTTGGGCCACTGAAGCTTTCTTT
d_call: .; v_call: TRBV6-5; j_call: TRBJ2-7; clone_size: .; cdr3_aa: CASRRDVTYEQYF; cdr3_nt: TGTGCCAGCAGGCGGGACGTAACCTACGAGCAGTACTTC